The 29 T cell receptor beta chains below were found in one sample sequenced in a study of CD8+ T cells in alopecia areata (dated by TCRdb to the late 2010s). In light of the paper, this sample's treatment or condition label describes: oral pan-JAK inhibitor, 5-10 mg twice daily. The protocol used for the library was the immunoSEQ multiplex PCR assay. RNA was extracted from all samples and reverse transcribed into cDNA as template for TCR sequencing. TCRdb took this table from immuneACCESS and kept in-frame rearrangements with V and J called. Such tables lack part of the clones; where checked against another copy, unresolved V genes explain under half of the gap, and the rest is unexplained. This sample gives over 250,000 clones in total; about three fifths of them show up just once. The ten largest clones take up 0.8% to 1% of the sample. The source was CD4+ T cells sorted from blood, collected at approximately week 51, from a patient treated with tofacitinib. These receptors were collected from a human donor with alopecia areata.

This chain links TRBV29-1 with TRBJ1-1; weak D call: TRBD1 (6 bases). Trimming cost V 2 bases and J 1 base, with 14 bases left between them. Germline V gives CDR1 SQVTM, CDR2 ANQGSEA. This CDR3 spans 15 amino acids. CDR3 sequence: CSVERAGAWNTEAFF. The CDR3 bases are TGCAGCGTTGAAAGGGCAGGGGCTTGGAACACTGAAGCTTTCTTT.

V gene TRBV30 combines with J gene TRBJ1-2; 7 nucleotides match TRBD1. Germline values: CDR1 GTSNPN, CDR2 SVGIG (reference sequence). The V and J ends lost 8 bases and 5 bases, in that order; junction bases with no gene match: 11. The CDR3 is made up of 13 amino acids. The CDR3 DNA is TGTGCCCACATCGGACAGGAGCCTTATGGCTACACCTTC. Translation: CAHIGQEPYGYTF. Variable domain in full (rest from reference TRBV30 and TRBJ1-2): SQTIHQWPATLVQPVGSPLSLECTVEGTSNPNLYWYRQAAGRGLQLLFYSVGIGQISSEVPQNLSASRPQDRQFILSSKKLLLSDSGFYLCAHIGQEPYGYTFGSGTRLTVV.

The J gene is TRBJ2-3, the V gene TRBV4-3, with 7 bases lining up with TRBD1. Germline trimming cut 0 bases from V and 6 bases from J; bases unmatched to any gene: 6. The CDR3 runs 15 residues. Germline loops: CDR1 LGHNA, CDR2 YSLEER. This chain's CDR3 is CASSQDLTGADTQYF. In nucleotides, the CDR3 is TGCGCCAGCAGCCAAGATCTCACAGGGGCCGATACGCAGTATTTT.

The chain employs TRBV7-2 and TRBJ1-6, with 10 nucleotides matching TRBD1. From germline, CDR1 is SGHTA and CDR2 FQGNSA. The CDR3 has 14 residues. The J segment lost 9 bases and the V segment lost 5 bases, leaving 4 bases of the junction unmatched. The CDR3 nucleotides are TGTGCCAGCAGCCCCTGGACAGGGGGTTCACCCCTCCACTTT. Its translation is CASSPWTGGSPLHF.

This chain connects TRBV5-1 to TRBJ1-1, with TRBD1 as a possible D gene (5 bases). V lost 3 bases to trimming and J lost 7 bases, with 16 bases between them. The CDR3 is made up of 14 amino acids. Germline V CDR1 and CDR2: SGHRS, YFSETQ. The CDR3 region is CASSSGVWDLEAFF. The CDR3 bases are TGCGCCAGCAGCTCGGGTGTCTGGGACCTTGAAGCTTTCTTT. Using reference TRBV5-1 and TRBJ1-1 for the parts outside the CDR3, the full variable domain is KAGVTQTPRYLIKTRGQQVTLSCSPISGHRSVSWYQQTPGQGLQFLFEYFSETQRNKGNFPGRFSGRQFSNSRSEMNVSTLELGDSALYLCASSSGVWDLEAFFGQGTRLTVV.

The chain is built from TRBV27 and TRBJ1-6, with D maybe TRBD1 (6 bases). Looked up from germline, CDR1 is MNHEY and CDR2 is SMNVEV (reference sequence). Trimming pared 6 bases from V and 0 bases from J, leaving 15 bases between. The CDR3 contains 17 residues. CDR3 residues: CASRSLLGGSYNSPLHF. CDR3 sequence (DNA): TGTGCCAGCAGATCCCTTCTAGGGGGCTCCTATAATTCACCCCTCCACTTT.

The gene calls are TRBV5-1 and TRBJ2-7, with a possible D match to TRBD2 (5 bases). CDR3 length: 13 residues. Trimming took off 4 bases at V and 5 bases at J, with 13 bases between the two ends. Looked up from germline, CDR1 is SGHRS and CDR2 is YFSETQ. CDR3 nucleotides: TGCGCCAGCAGCCCGAAGGACGGGGACGAGCAGTACTTC. Translation: CASSPKDGDEQYF.

V and J are TRBV30 and TRBJ2-1, with 8 bases identical to TRBD2. The CDR3 spans 14 residues. J lost 9 bases, V lost 2 bases, and 9 bases had no gene match. Germline CDR1 is GTSNPN and CDR2 is SVGIG (reference sequence). This CDR3 is CAWSLAGGRGEQFF. The CDR3 region has the DNA TGTGCCTGGAGTTTGGCGGGGGGTAGGGGTGAGCAGTTCTTC.

The chain has TRBV15 and TRBJ1-1; D gene ambiguous. Trimming left V 3 bases short and J 6 bases short, with 11 bases between. Germline assignment: CDR1 LNHNV and CDR2 YYDKDF (reference sequence). The CDR3 spans 13 residues. The CDR3 spells CATSSARVSEAFF. The CDR3 DNA reads TGTGCCACCAGCAGCGCGAGGGTCTCTGAAGCTTTCTTT.

This clone appeared a few times. The J gene is TRBJ1-4, the V gene TRBV30, with a tentative D call TRBD1 (5 bases). Trimming left V 4 bases short and J 0 bases short, with 9 bases between. The germline V gene encodes CDR1 GTSNPN and CDR2 SVGIG (reference sequence). The CDR3 consists of 14 residues. The CDR3 sequence is CAWNRGSTNEKLFF. The CDR3 DNA is TGTGCCTGGAACCGGGGCTCAACTAATGAAAAACTGTTTTTT.

This clone was seen a handful of times. V and J are TRBV7-6 and TRBJ1-4, with 7 nucleotides matching TRBD1. There are 15 residues in the CDR3. V lost 1 base to trimming and J lost 7 bases; unmatched junction nucleotides: 6. Germline loops: CDR1 SGHVS, CDR2 FNYEAQ. CDR3 in amino acids: CASSLGQGGSEKLFF. CDR3 nucleotides: TGTGCCAGCAGCTTAGGACAGGGAGGCAGTGAAAAACTGTTTTTT.

The chain uses TRBV7-2 and TRBJ2-6; maybe TRBD2 (6 bases). Trimming pared 6 bases from V and 0 bases from J, leaving 9 bases between. Germline V lookup: CDR1 SGHTA, CDR2 FQGNSA. The CDR3 runs to 15 residues. This CDR3 reads CASSRDSSGANVLTF. CDR3 DNA sequence: TGTGCCAGCAGTCGGGACTCCTCTGGGGCCAACGTCCTGACTTTC.

J is TRBJ2-2 and V is TRBV6-5, with TRBD2 matching 7 bases. This CDR3 spans 14 amino acids. V lost 0 bases and J lost 11; bases outside the gene matches: 6. The germline V gene encodes CDR1 MNHEY and CDR2 SVGAGI. The DNA of the CDR3 is TGTGCCAGCAGTTACTCGACTTGGGAGGGTGAGCTGTTTTTT. Amino acid sequence: CASSYSTWEGELFF.

The rearrangement joins TRBV29-1 to TRBJ1-2; 11 bases map to TRBD1. The CDR3 is 18 amino acids. V was pared by 0 bases and J by 1 base, with 10 bases of the junction left unmatched. Germline V CDR1 and CDR2: SQVTM, ANQGSEA. The CDR3 bases are TGCAGCGTTGAAGATCAGCGGGACAGGGGGGTTTTTAACTATGGCTACACCTTC. Its translation: CSVEDQRDRGVFNYGYTF.

V usage is TRBV7-8 and J usage is TRBJ2-7, with 10 bases matching TRBD1. From germline, CDR1 is SGHVS and CDR2 FQNEAQ. The CDR3 length is 16 residues. Germline trimming cut 5 bases from V and 2 bases from J; bases unmatched to any gene: 9. CDR3 nucleotide sequence: TGTGCCAGCAGCCCAAAAGCGGGGACAGGGGCCTACGAGCAGTACTTC. Protein sequence: CASSPKAGTGAYEQYF.

The chain recombines TRBV29-1 with TRBJ1-4, with D possibly being TRBD1 (5 bases). Trimming took 5 bases from V and 7 from J, leaving 17 bases between them. This CDR3 region has 14 residues. Germline assignment: CDR1 SQVTM and CDR2 ANQGSEA. DNA for the CDR3: TGCAGCGTTTTTGCTGCCCTCGACAGTGAAAAACTGTTTTTT. This translates into CSVFAALDSEKLFF.

The chain has TRBV20-1 and TRBJ2-7; a weak D match, TRBD2 (6 bases). Germline V lookup: CDR1 DFQATT, CDR2 SNEGSKA (reference sequence). Trimming removed 7 bases at V and 1 base at J, with 8 bases between. This CDR3 has 11 residues. CDR3 nucleotide sequence: TGCAGTGTCGGGACTTCCTACGAGCAGTACTTC. Its protein is CSVGTSYEQYF.

The rearrangement joins TRBV30 to TRBJ1-2; D remains unclear. The length of the CDR3 is 16 residues. Germline V CDR1 and CDR2: GTSNPN, SVGIG (reference sequence). Trimming left V 2 bases short and J 0 bases short, with 16 bases between. The chain's CDR3 is CAWSPLLTVANYGYTF. The CDR3, as DNA: TGTGCCTGGAGTCCCCTCTTAACAGTTGCTAACTATGGCTACACCTTC.

CDR3: CASSRDRGYTGELFF. CDR3 DNA: TGTGCCAGCTCCCGGGACAGGGGGTACACCGGGGAGCTGTTTTTT. The V call is TRBV2, the J call TRBJ2-2; 11 positions agree with TRBD1. J gave up 3 bases and V 8 bases, and 5 bases lay outside the gene matches. This CDR3 contains 15 residues. Germline CDR1 is SNHLY and CDR2 is FYNNEI.

The chain couples TRBV19 to TRBJ2-2; D gene uncertain. This CDR3 has 16 residues. The V and J ends lost 6 bases and 2 bases respectively, with 16 bases between them. Germline loops: CDR1 LNHDA, CDR2 SQIVND (reference sequence). This chain's CDR3 is CASSPFGRPNTGELFF. The CDR3 nucleotides read TGTGCCAGTAGCCCCTTCGGACGGCCAAACACCGGGGAGCTGTTTTTT.

The chain recombines TRBV7-4 with TRBJ1-3, with D possibly TRBD1 on 5 matching bases. CDR3 length: 16 residues. V was shortened by 4 bases and J by 5 bases, with 18 bases between the two germline ends. In germline, CDR1 is SGHVT, CDR2 SQSDAQ. The DNA for the CDR3 is TGTGCCAGCAGCTCACCCCCCAGGGTCCCTCGAAACACCATATATTTT. Translating it yields CASSSPPRVPRNTIYF.

This clone was observed a handful of times. The J gene is TRBJ2-5, the V gene TRBV13; 7 bases agree with TRBD1. The germline V gene has CDR1 PRHDT and CDR2 FYEKMQ (reference sequence). This CDR3 comprises 14 residues. Trimming cost V 7 bases and J 5 bases; bases outside gene matches: 10. CDR3 DNA: TGTGCCAGCACGCTAAGGGGGCCCAGTGAGACCCAGTACTTC. Its translation: CASTLRGPSETQYF.

The V and J genes are TRBV7-3 and TRBJ2-6, with D perhaps matching TRBD1 (6 bases). This CDR3 has 16 amino acids. V gave up 5 bases and J gave up 0 bases, with 11 bases separating them. From germline, CDR1 is SGHTA and CDR2 FQGTGA. CDR3 sequence reads: CASSALGGSGANVLTF. The CDR3, as DNA: TGTGCCAGCAGCGCCCTAGGGGGCTCTGGGGCCAACGTCCTGACTTTC.

The V gene is TRBV7-2, the J gene TRBJ1-2; D is unresolved. This CDR3 has 13 residues. The V and J ends lost 1 base and 4 bases respectively, with 7 bases between them. The germline V gene has CDR1 SGHTA and CDR2 FQGNSA. CDR3 residues: CASSLGRFYGYTF. CDR3 DNA sequence: TGTGCCAGCAGCTTAGGACGGTTCTATGGCTACACCTTC.

The V gene is TRBV7-2, the J gene TRBJ1-6; D gene unclear. CDR1 is SGHTA, CDR2 FQGNSA, per germline. The CDR3 totals 13 residues. V lost 3 bases and J 12 bases, leaving 12 bases between the germline ends. The CDR3 is CASSLDQDLPLHF. CDR3 DNA: TGTGCCAGCAGCTTGGACCAGGACCTACCCCTCCACTTT.

This clone was observed a few times. V is TRBV20-1 and J is TRBJ1-1; D may be TRBD1 (6 bases). Trimming cost V 4 bases and J 12 bases, with 15 bases left between them. The CDR3 sequence is 11 residues long. Germline values: CDR1 DFQATT, CDR2 SNEGSKA (reference sequence). The chain's CDR3 is CSAKAGGETFF. The CDR3 DNA reads TGCAGTGCTAAGGCCGGGGGCGAAACTTTCTTT.

J is TRBJ1-1 and V is TRBV5-1, with D uncertain. The germline V gene has CDR1 SGHRS and CDR2 YFSETQ. This CDR3 contains 15 residues. The germline V and J ends were trimmed by 0 bases and 1 base, with 10 bases remaining between them. The CDR3 DNA reads TGCGCCAGCAGCTTGGGAGTTACCCCGAACACTGAAGCTTTCTTT. Residues: CASSLGVTPNTEAFF.

As for this clone: An end of the junction does not agree with germline; a read error may underlie this. The chain employs TRBV30 and TRBJ1-6; TRBD1 aligns across 8 bases. Germline loops: CDR1 GTSNPN, CDR2 SVGIG (reference sequence). The CDR3 length is 13 residues. CDR3 bases: TGTGCCTGGCGGACAGGGAACAATTCACCCCTCCGCTTT. Its translation: CAWRTGNNSPLRF.

V gene TRBV7-2 combines with J gene TRBJ2-5; D is possibly TRBD1 (5 bases). Germline CDR1 and CDR2: SGHTA and FQGNSA. V lost 7 bases and J lost 5, with 14 bases in between. This CDR3 contains 13 residues. CDR3 protein: CASTSGSWETQYF. The DNA of the CDR3 is TGTGCCAGCACCTCAGGGTCGTGGGAGACCCAGTACTTC.